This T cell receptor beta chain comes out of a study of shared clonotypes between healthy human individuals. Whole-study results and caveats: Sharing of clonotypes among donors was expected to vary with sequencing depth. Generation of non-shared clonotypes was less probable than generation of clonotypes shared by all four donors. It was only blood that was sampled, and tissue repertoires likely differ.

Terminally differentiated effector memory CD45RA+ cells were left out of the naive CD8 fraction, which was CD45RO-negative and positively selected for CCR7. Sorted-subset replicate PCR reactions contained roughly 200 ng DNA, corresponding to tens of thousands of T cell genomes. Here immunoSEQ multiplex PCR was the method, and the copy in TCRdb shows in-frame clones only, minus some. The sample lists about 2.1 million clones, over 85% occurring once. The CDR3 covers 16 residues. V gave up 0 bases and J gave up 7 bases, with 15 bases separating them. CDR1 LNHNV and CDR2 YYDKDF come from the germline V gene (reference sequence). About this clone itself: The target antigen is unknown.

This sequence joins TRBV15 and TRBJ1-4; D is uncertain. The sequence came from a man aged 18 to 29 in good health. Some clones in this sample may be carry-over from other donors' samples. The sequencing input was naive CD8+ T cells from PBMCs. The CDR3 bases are TGTGCCACCAGCAGAGATCGGGAGGCTGGAGGTGAAAAACTGTTTTTT. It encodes CATSRDREAGGEKLFF.